This is a list of T cell receptor beta chains from one sample in a study of post-analysis software for immune sequencing data. MiXCR, run by TCRdb on the PCR reads, gives a single entry per CDR3 protein. The repertoire has hundreds of thousands of distinct CDR3 sequences, about 32% of them found once; the top ten carry 0.5% to 0.6%. Specimen: blood. These receptors were collected from a girl between 10 and 17 years old with multiple sclerosis. Both conserved end residues are part of each CDR3. Size is omitted from some rows. Given values are once, few, many or a class for expanded clones.

.	TRBV6-6	TRBJ2-3	CASSPGGNKRTDTQYF
.	TRBV11-2	TRBJ2-5	CASSLYAGRERETQYF
many	TRBV7-2	TRBJ2-5	CASSLVPAGGSETQYF
few	TRBV5-1	TRBJ2-1	CASSTTPVRSYNEQFF
few	TRBV5-6	TRBJ2-1	CASSPGGSGKDNEQFF
few	TRBV9	TRBJ2-5	CASSVGGRGLTQYF
few	TRBV20-1	TRBJ2-1	CSARILAGASYNEQFF
.	TRBV28	TRBJ1-5	CASSSPGTAERYSNQPQHF
.	TRBV12-3/TRBV12-4	TRBJ2-1	CASSPDRGFNYNEQFF
.	TRBV27	TRBJ1-5	CASSAGPGQGWHQPQHF
many	TRBV7-2	TRBJ2-7	CASSVKTGPFEQYF
.	TRBV4-3	TRBJ2-5	CASSHGTGGPQETQYF
few	TRBV25-1	TRBJ2-6	CASSAGSGANVLTF
.	TRBV28	TRBJ1-2	CASSRQGTSDNYGYTF
few	TRBV7-2	TRBJ1-2	CASSSKAGPAFGYTF
many	TRBV29-1	TRBJ2-1	CSVEGAAQSEQFF
few	TRBV15	TRBJ2-1	CATSTKQGPSYNEQFF
.	TRBV10-2	TRBJ2-3	CASSESAGFTDTQYF
few	TRBV9	TRBJ1-2	CVSSEVEGHGYTF
.	TRBV7-2	TRBJ2-7	CASSFGLAWSYEQYF
.	TRBV5-1	TRBJ2-5	CASSLSGLTAQETQYF
few	TRBV27	TRBJ2-7	CASSTLGRAYEQYF
.	TRBV7-2	TRBJ2-1	CASSSGLAGREQFF
.	TRBV3-1	TRBJ2-1	CASSQDLAYNEQFF
many	TRBV20-1	TRBJ2-7	CSASGQTYEQYF
.	TRBV15	TRBJ2-7	CATSFWTGTEGEQYF
few	TRBV12-3/TRBV12-4	TRBJ2-5	CASSLASSWETQYF
few	TRBV6-5	TRBJ2-3	CASLAGVTDTQYF
few	TRBV6-6	TRBJ2-4	CASSPSYIQYF
.	TRBV5-1	TRBJ2-7	CASSLGLARGYEQYF
few	TRBV12-3/TRBV12-4	.	CACSLGYYEQYF
many	TRBV3-1	TRBJ2-7	CASSHGDTYEQYF
.	TRBV20-1	TRBJ1-2	CSASPRVGANGYTF
few	TRBV10-3	TRBJ1-1	CAISDPGQANTEAFF
.	TRBV15	TRBJ2-5	CATSRPSTGPETQYF
.	TRBV15	TRBJ2-2	CATCEAGTSGSWGTGELFF
few	TRBV5-1	TRBJ2-7	CASSLGPRSYEQYF
few	TRBV20-1	TRBJ1-2	CSASDTDRVDGYTF
few	TRBV6-5	TRBJ1-4	CASRPNLRGTGEKLFF
few	TRBV5-5	TRBJ2-5	CASSFGWVAETQYF
few	TRBV20-1	TRBJ2-7	CSTQDRGRAQYF
.	TRBV19	TRBJ1-1	CASTAWGGATNTEAFF
.	TRBV2	TRBJ1-2	CASSDKGGSYGYTF
many	TRBV29-1	TRBJ2-7	CSVYRGAGEQYF
few	TRBV10-2	TRBJ2-4	CASRGGGAAKNIQYF
once	TRBV19	TRBJ1-5	CASSPLGQPQHF
few	TRBV29-1	TRBJ2-5	CSAARGRAMGETQYF
few	TRBV6-6	TRBJ2-7	CASFNMAGSYEQYF
few	TRBV11-2	TRBJ2-3	CASSRGQGSTDTQYF
.	TRBV7-2	TRBJ2-7	CASSLRGGPLEQYF
few	TRBV5-5	TRBJ1-5	CASSKGQGVQPQHF
.	TRBV20-1	TRBJ1-2	CSARRATRVSYTF
.	TRBV5-1	TRBJ2-3	CASSLAYGSTDTQYF
.	TRBV15	.	CATSRGSGTGVVEQYF
few	TRBV9	TRBJ2-3	CASSVGLRGGITDTQYF